The 9 T cell receptor beta chains listed next were all sequenced from one sample in a study of T cell responses to AZD1222 COVID-19 vaccine. The assay was immunoSEQ multiplex PCR, and TCRdb's table has in-frame clones only and misses some. The repertoire includes over 150,000 clones, 85% to 95% of them detected once, and approximately 1% sits in the top ten. Specimen: peripheral blood, collected 28 days after the second AZD1222 dose. The receptors were sampled from an adult who received the AZD1222 COVID-19 vaccine.

J is TRBJ1-2 and V is TRBV5-1; TRBD1 is a possible D gene (5 bases). V lost 0 bases and J lost 8, with 14 bases in between. The germline V gene encodes CDR1 SGHRS and CDR2 YFSETQ. The CDR3 loop spans 14 amino acids. Here the CDR3 reads CASSLEGAHSGYTF. The CDR3 DNA follows: TGCGCCAGCAGCTTGGAAGGGGCTCATAGCGGCTACACCTTC.

V gene TRBV27 combines with J gene TRBJ2-3; TRBD1 agrees at 9 bases. Germline CDR1 and CDR2: MNHEY and SMNVEV (reference sequence). The CDR3 has 15 residues. V was pared by 5 bases and J by 6 bases, with 9 bases of the junction left unmatched. Written as DNA, the CDR3 is TGTGCCAGCAGTCTAACTATGACAGGGGGGGATACGCAGTATTTT. Its protein product is CASSLTMTGGDTQYF.

The rearrangement uses TRBV7-9 and TRBJ1-1, with 12 bases identical to TRBD1. V dropped 5 bases and J dropped 4; count of bases not matched to a gene: 11. Germline V lookup: CDR1 SEHNR, CDR2 FQNEAQ (reference sequence). The CDR3 is made up of 17 amino acids. DNA for the CDR3: TGTGCCAGCAGCAAGACCGGGACAGGGGGCATTGGCACTGAAGCTTTCTTT. Its translation: CASSKTGTGGIGTEAFF.

The V call is TRBV6-1, the J call TRBJ1-4; D is undetermined. V dropped 3 bases and J dropped 5 bases, with 7 bases sitting between them. The CDR3 runs 13 residues. Germline CDR1 MNHNS, CDR2 SASEGT. The CDR3 DNA is TGTGCCAGCAGTGACCCCGTAAATGAAAAACTGTTTTTT. Residues: CASSDPVNEKLFF.

V is TRBV19 and J is TRBJ1-4; TRBD1 is a possible D gene (6 bases). CDR1 LNHDA and CDR2 SQIVND come from the germline V gene (reference sequence). V lost 5 bases and J 7 bases, leaving 14 bases between the germline ends. The CDR3 sequence is 14 residues long. The CDR3 DNA follows: TGTGCCAGTAGTTTGCAGGGGTGGGGTGAAAAACTGTTTTTT. As protein: CASSLQGWGEKLFF.

The rearrangement joins TRBV6-2 or TRBV6-3 to TRBJ1-5; 7 nucleotides match TRBD1. CDR3 length equals 14 residues. V trimming: 6 bases; J trimming: 9 bases; junction bases outside the gene matches: 11. Looked up from germline, CDR1 is MNHEY and CDR2 is SVGEGT. The CDR3 is CASSQSRGWAPQHF. The DNA for the CDR3 is TGTGCCAGCAGCCAATCCAGGGGGTGGGCGCCCCAGCATTTT.

The chain joins TRBV9 to TRBJ1-6, with 9 bases identical to TRBD1. Per the germline V gene, CDR1 is SGDLS and CDR2 is YYNGEE. With V trimmed by 3 bases and J by 7 bases, 5 bases remained unmatched. The CDR3 has 15 residues. CDR3 nucleotides: TGTGCCAGCAGCGCAGGGACAGGGAAAAATTCACCCCTCCACTTT. This encodes CASSAGTGKNSPLHF.

J is TRBJ1-1 and V is TRBV2, with D unclear. The CDR3 consists of 13 residues. V shed 8 bases and J shed 2 bases, with 12 bases lying between them. Germline lookup yields CDR1 SNHLY and CDR2 FYNNEI. The CDR3, as DNA: TGTGCCAGCTCCGGGCCCTTTAACACTGAAGCTTTCTTT. Translating gives CASSGPFNTEAFF.

This chain connects TRBV6-4 to TRBJ1-5; D possibly corresponds to TRBD1 (5 bases). Germline CDR1 is MRHNA and CDR2 is SNTAGT. V dropped 0 bases and J dropped 10 bases, with 10 bases sitting between them. This CDR3 has 13 amino acids. The CDR3 coding sequence is TGTGCCAGCAGTGACTCGTGGGGGGGACCCCAGCATTTT. This gives the protein CASSDSWGGPQHF.